The rows below give T cell receptor beta chains drawn from one sample of a study of T cells in Graves' hyperthyroidism and ophthalmopathy. TCRdb used MiXCR to reprocess the multiplex PCR reads, holding one entry per CDR3 protein. The data show around 450,000 distinct CDR3 sequences, about an eighth seen once. The sequencing input was blood. Source of these receptors: a woman in her late teens or twenties with Graves' hyperthyroidism. CDR3s include the opening cysteine and the closing phenylalanine or tryptophan. D genes are given only for firm matches. Size is omitted from some rows. Given values are once, few, many or a class for expanded clones.

CDR3 length: 15
J gene: TRBJ2-7
clone size: many
V gene: TRBV9
D gene: NA
CDR3 protein: CASSVGDVRAGEQYF
CDR3 DNA: TGTGCCAGCAGCGTAGGGGACGTCAGGGCAGGCGAGCAGTACTTC

CDR3 length: 14
J gene: TRBJ1-1
clone size: many
V gene: TRBV30
D gene: NA
CDR3 protein: CAWTDSGTNTEAFF
CDR3 DNA: TGTGCCTGGACGGACAGTGGGACGAACACTGAAGCTTTCTTT

CDR3 length: 14
J gene: TRBJ1-1
clone size: many
V gene: TRBV28
D gene: NA
CDR3 protein: CASSFAPTNTEAFF
CDR3 DNA: TGTGCCAGCAGTTTCGCTCCTACGAACACTGAAGCTTTCTTT

CDR3 length: 16
J gene: TRBJ2-1
clone size: many
V gene: TRBV12-3/TRBV12-4
D gene: NA
CDR3 protein: CASSLLAGLSYNEQFF
CDR3 DNA: TGTGCCAGCAGTTTATTGGCGGGTCTCTCCTACAATGAGCAGTTCTTC

CDR3 length: 15
J gene: TRBJ2-3
clone size: few
V gene: TRBV4-3
D gene: TRBD1
CDR3 protein: CASSQIGQGEDTQYF
CDR3 DNA: TGCGCCAGCAGCCAAATCGGACAGGGCGAGGATACGCAGTATTTT

CDR3 length: 14
J gene: TRBJ1-1
clone size: NA
V gene: TRBV28
D gene: NA
CDR3 protein: CASSSLPPTAEAFF
CDR3 DNA: TGTGCCAGCAGTTCCTTACCCCCGACAGCCGAAGCTTTCTTT

CDR3 length: 16
J gene: TRBJ1-3
clone size: many
V gene: TRBV6-1
D gene: NA
CDR3 protein: CASSYAGPSSGNTIYF
CDR3 DNA: TGTGCCAGCAGTTATGCGGGACCGTCCTCTGGAAACACCATATATTTT

CDR3 length: 17
J gene: TRBJ1-5
clone size: few
V gene: TRBV27
D gene: NA
CDR3 protein: CASSPPPGGRAGQPQHF
CDR3 DNA: TGTGCCAGCAGTCCTCCCCCGGGGGGCAGGGCCGGTCAGCCCCAGCATTTT

CDR3 length: 15
J gene: TRBJ2-7
clone size: many
V gene: TRBV5-6
D gene: TRBD1
CDR3 protein: CASRSETQGPYEQYF
CDR3 DNA: TGTGCCAGCAGGTCAGAAACACAGGGGCCCTACGAGCAGTACTTC

CDR3 length: 13
J gene: TRBJ1-5
clone size: medium-sized
V gene: TRBV30
D gene: TRBD1
CDR3 protein: CAWSGTEYQPQHF
CDR3 DNA: TGTGCCTGGTCCGGGACAGAGTATCAGCCCCAGCATTTT

CDR3 length: 15
J gene: TRBJ2-3
clone size: many
V gene: TRBV6-2/TRBV6-3
D gene: TRBD2
CDR3 protein: CASKRLAGESDTQYF
CDR3 DNA: TGTGCCAGCAAGAGACTAGCGGGAGAATCAGATACGCAGTATTTT

CDR3 length: 13
J gene: TRBJ1-2
clone size: many
V gene: TRBV3-1
D gene: NA
CDR3 protein: CASSQDEGSGYTF
CDR3 DNA: TGTGCCAGCAGCCAAGACGAGGGGTCCGGCTACACCTTC

CDR3 length: 16
J gene: TRBJ1-2
clone size: few
V gene: TRBV18
D gene: TRBD1
CDR3 protein: CASSPPARGLGYGYTF
CDR3 DNA: TGTGCCAGCTCACCACCCGCCAGGGGGCTGGGCTATGGCTACACCTTC

CDR3 length: 15
J gene: TRBJ1-5
clone size: few
V gene: TRBV6-1
D gene: NA
CDR3 protein: CASSSRRYSNQPQHF
CDR3 DNA: TGTGCCAGCAGTTCGAGACGATATAGCAATCAGCCCCAGCATTTT

CDR3 length: 9
J gene: TRBJ2-1
clone size: NA
V gene: TRBV10-1
D gene: NA
CDR3 protein: CASREIRVF
CDR3 DNA: TGCGCCAGCAGAGAGATTCGGGTCTTC

CDR3 length: 15
J gene: TRBJ2-1
clone size: many
V gene: TRBV20-1
D gene: TRBD2
CDR3 protein: CSASSSGNVGNEQFF
CDR3 DNA: TGCAGTGCTAGCTCTAGCGGGAATGTGGGAAATGAGCAGTTCTTC

CDR3 length: 11
J gene: TRBJ2-7
clone size: many
V gene: TRBV14
D gene: NA
CDR3 protein: CASSQWTEQYF
CDR3 DNA: TGTGCCAGCAGCCAATGGACCGAGCAGTACTTC

CDR3 length: 17
J gene: TRBJ2-4
clone size: many
V gene: TRBV7-2
D gene: NA
CDR3 protein: CASSPGPGGGIKNIQYF
CDR3 DNA: TGTGCCAGCAGCCCTGGACCCGGGGGCGGGATCAAAAACATTCAGTACTTC

CDR3 length: 15
J gene: TRBJ2-2
clone size: few
V gene: TRBV5-6
D gene: NA
CDR3 protein: CASSPDTADTGELFF
CDR3 DNA: TGTGCCAGCAGCCCGGACACCGCGGACACCGGGGAGCTGTTTTTT

CDR3 length: 13
J gene: TRBJ2-1
clone size: many
V gene: TRBV5-1
D gene: TRBD1
CDR3 protein: CASSRYRGVEQFF
CDR3 DNA: TGCGCCAGCAGCAGGTACAGGGGCGTGGAGCAGTTCTTC

CDR3 length: 16
J gene: TRBJ2-5
clone size: few
V gene: TRBV30
D gene: TRBD2
CDR3 protein: CAWRGLADAWEETQYF
CDR3 DNA: TGTGCCTGGAGGGGACTAGCGGATGCCTGGGAAGAGACCCAGTACTTC

CDR3 length: 18
J gene: TRBJ1-6
clone size: many
V gene: TRBV5-1
D gene: NA
CDR3 protein: CASSPEAVRSLSNSPLHF
CDR3 DNA: TGCGCCAGCAGCCCAGAGGCAGTTCGGAGCCTGAGTAATTCACCCCTCCACTTT

CDR3 length: 16
J gene: TRBJ2-1
clone size: few
V gene: TRBV6-1
D gene: TRBD2
CDR3 protein: CASSEGTSDPYNVQFF
CDR3 DNA: TGTGCCAGCAGTGAAGGGACTAGCGACCCCTACAATGTGCAGTTCTTC

CDR3 length: 13
J gene: TRBJ2-1
clone size: many
V gene: TRBV30
D gene: NA
CDR3 protein: CAWSVDWTGEQFF
CDR3 DNA: TGTGCCTGGAGTGTAGACTGGACCGGGGAGCAGTTCTTC

CDR3 length: 18
J gene: TRBJ2-1
clone size: many
V gene: TRBV6-1
D gene: TRBD2
CDR3 protein: CASKGWEVGTSGYNEQFF
CDR3 DNA: TGTGCCAGCAAAGGTTGGGAAGTCGGGACTAGCGGATACAATGAGCAGTTCTTC

CDR3 length: 15
J gene: TRBJ2-7
clone size: NA
V gene: TRBV30
D gene: TRBD2
CDR3 protein: CAWSKGLAGAHEQYF
CDR3 DNA: TGTGCCTGGAGTAAAGGACTAGCGGGAGCCCACGAGCAGTACTTC

CDR3 length: 13
J gene: TRBJ2-1
clone size: many
V gene: TRBV6-1
D gene: NA
CDR3 protein: CASRGRDYNEQFF
CDR3 DNA: TGTGCCAGCAGAGGACGGGACTACAATGAGCAGTTCTTC

CDR3 length: 14
J gene: TRBJ1-5
clone size: many
V gene: TRBV10-3
D gene: NA
CDR3 protein: CAISQGHSNQPQHF
CDR3 DNA: TGTGCCATCAGTCAGGGTCATAGCAATCAGCCCCAGCATTTT

CDR3 length: 17
J gene: TRBJ2-3
clone size: many
V gene: TRBV3-1
D gene: NA
CDR3 protein: CASSRRRLGGTTDTQYF
CDR3 DNA: TGTGCCAGCAGCCGACGACGACTAGGGGGAACCACAGATACGCAGTATTTT

CDR3 length: 15
J gene: TRBJ2-1
clone size: NA
V gene: TRBV7-2
D gene: NA
CDR3 protein: CASSLDGISYNEQFF
CDR3 DNA: TGTGCCAGCAGCTTAGACGGGATATCCTACAATGAGCAGTTCTTC

CDR3 length: 13
J gene: TRBJ2-5
clone size: many
V gene: TRBV7-9
D gene: NA
CDR3 protein: CASSSRVQETQYF
CDR3 DNA: TGTGCCAGCAGTTCCAGGGTCCAAGAGACCCAGTACTTC

CDR3 length: 16
J gene: TRBJ1-1
clone size: few
V gene: TRBV19
D gene: TRBD1
CDR3 protein: CASRLGQGALSTEAFF
CDR3 DNA: TGTGCCAGTAGATTGGGACAGGGGGCTCTGAGCACTGAAGCTTTCTTT

CDR3 length: 14
J gene: TRBJ2-1
clone size: many
V gene: TRBV11-2
D gene: TRBD2
CDR3 protein: CASSDGLAEDEQFF
CDR3 DNA: TGTGCCAGCAGCGACGGACTAGCCGAGGATGAGCAGTTCTTC

CDR3 length: 15
J gene: TRBJ1-6
clone size: NA
V gene: TRBV19
D gene: TRBD1
CDR3 protein: CATSDRGRINSPLHF
CDR3 DNA: TGTGCCACCTCCGACAGGGGGCGAATCAATTCACCCCTCCACTTT

CDR3 length: 14
J gene: TRBJ2-2
clone size: few
V gene: TRBV28
D gene: NA
CDR3 protein: CASTRAQATGELFF
CDR3 DNA: TGTGCCAGCACCCGGGCCCAGGCCACCGGGGAGCTGTTTTTT

CDR3 length: 19
J gene: TRBJ2-7
clone size: NA
V gene: TRBV5-6
D gene: TRBD2
CDR3 protein: CASSGLAGTSGRAGYEQYF
CDR3 DNA: TGTGCCAGCAGCGGCCTTGCCGGGACTAGCGGGAGGGCCGGCTACGAGCAGTACTTC

CDR3 length: 12
J gene: TRBJ2-1
clone size: NA
V gene: TRBV20-1
D gene: TRBD2
CDR3 protein: CSAGTSGNEQFF
CDR3 DNA: TGCAGTGCTGGGACTAGCGGCAATGAGCAGTTCTTC

CDR3 length: 17
J gene: TRBJ2-1
clone size: many
V gene: TRBV5-1
D gene: TRBD2
CDR3 protein: CASSLAVTSGTYNEQFF
CDR3 DNA: TGCGCCAGCAGCTTGGCCGTGACTAGCGGGACCTACAATGAGCAGTTCTTC

CDR3 length: 15
J gene: TRBJ2-7
clone size: many
V gene: TRBV20-1
D gene: TRBD2
CDR3 protein: CSASDLAGGRHEQYF
CDR3 DNA: TGCAGTGCTAGTGACTTAGCGGGAGGGCGCCACGAGCAGTACTTC

CDR3 length: 15
J gene: TRBJ2-2
clone size: many
V gene: TRBV30
D gene: TRBD2
CDR3 protein: CAWSRGLAGSGELFF
CDR3 DNA: TGTGCCTGGAGTCGAGGACTAGCGGGGTCCGGGGAGCTGTTTTTT

CDR3 length: 14
J gene: TRBJ2-1
clone size: NA
V gene: TRBV6-1
D gene: TRBD1
CDR3 protein: CASGEGQGWDEQFF
CDR3 DNA: TGTGCCAGCGGGGAGGGACAGGGGTGGGATGAGCAGTTCTTC

CDR3 length: 13
J gene: TRBJ1-2
clone size: many
V gene: TRBV9
D gene: NA
CDR3 protein: CASSKDQINGYTF
CDR3 DNA: TGTGCCAGCAGCAAGGATCAGATAAATGGCTACACCTTC

CDR3 length: 16
J gene: TRBJ2-6
clone size: many
V gene: TRBV7-3
D gene: NA
CDR3 protein: CASSLRTFNRANVLTF
CDR3 DNA: TGTGCCAGCAGCCTCCGGACATTCAACCGGGCCAACGTCCTGACTTTC

CDR3 length: 14
J gene: TRBJ1-2
clone size: NA
V gene: TRBV20-1
D gene: NA
CDR3 protein: CSARRPGRLKTYTF
CDR3 DNA: TGCAGTGCTAGAAGACCGGGACGATTGAAGACCTACACCTTC

CDR3 length: 16
J gene: TRBJ2-3
clone size: many
V gene: TRBV27
D gene: NA
CDR3 protein: CASTLHGPQGTDTQYF
CDR3 DNA: TGTGCCAGCACCCTCCATGGCCCCCAGGGAACAGATACGCAGTATTTT

CDR3 length: 15
J gene: TRBJ2-7
clone size: many
V gene: TRBV20-1
D gene: NA
CDR3 protein: CSARDGAGAAYEQYF
CDR3 DNA: TGCAGTGCTAGAGATGGTGCAGGGGCTGCCTACGAGCAGTACTTC

CDR3 length: 15
J gene: TRBJ2-1
clone size: NA
V gene: TRBV19
D gene: NA
CDR3 protein: CASSPPYLSYNEQFF
CDR3 DNA: TGTGCCAGTAGTCCCCCCTACCTTTCCTACAATGAGCAGTTCTTC

CDR3 length: 14
J gene: TRBJ2-5
clone size: many
V gene: TRBV18
D gene: NA
CDR3 protein: CASSPPGRQETQYF
CDR3 DNA: TGTGCCAGCTCACCACCGGGCAGACAAGAGACCCAGTACTTC

CDR3 length: 17
J gene: TRBJ2-2
clone size: few
V gene: TRBV7-8
D gene: TRBD2
CDR3 protein: CASSGTSGRASTGELFF
CDR3 DNA: TGTGCCAGCAGCGGGACTAGCGGGAGGGCGAGCACCGGGGAGCTGTTTTTT

CDR3 length: 15
J gene: TRBJ2-5
clone size: few
V gene: TRBV3-1
D gene: NA
CDR3 protein: CASSQGPTAQETQYF
CDR3 DNA: TGTGCCAGCAGCCAAGGGCCGACAGCGCAAGAGACCCAGTACTTC

CDR3 length: 13
J gene: TRBJ2-4
clone size: many
V gene: TRBV20-1
D gene: NA
CDR3 protein: CSARVPSKNIQYF
CDR3 DNA: TGCAGTGCTAGAGTTCCCTCCAAAAACATTCAGTACTTC

CDR3 length: 15
J gene: TRBJ1-2
clone size: few
V gene: TRBV29-1
D gene: NA
CDR3 protein: CSVETPLRVGYGYTF
CDR3 DNA: TGCAGCGTTGAAACCCCCCTTCGAGTTGGTTATGGCTACACCTTC

CDR3 length: 13
J gene: TRBJ1-2
clone size: many
V gene: TRBV6-2/TRBV6-3
D gene: TRBD1
CDR3 protein: CASSADRSGGYTF
CDR3 DNA: TGTGCCAGCAGTGCGGACAGGTCGGGTGGCTACACCTTC